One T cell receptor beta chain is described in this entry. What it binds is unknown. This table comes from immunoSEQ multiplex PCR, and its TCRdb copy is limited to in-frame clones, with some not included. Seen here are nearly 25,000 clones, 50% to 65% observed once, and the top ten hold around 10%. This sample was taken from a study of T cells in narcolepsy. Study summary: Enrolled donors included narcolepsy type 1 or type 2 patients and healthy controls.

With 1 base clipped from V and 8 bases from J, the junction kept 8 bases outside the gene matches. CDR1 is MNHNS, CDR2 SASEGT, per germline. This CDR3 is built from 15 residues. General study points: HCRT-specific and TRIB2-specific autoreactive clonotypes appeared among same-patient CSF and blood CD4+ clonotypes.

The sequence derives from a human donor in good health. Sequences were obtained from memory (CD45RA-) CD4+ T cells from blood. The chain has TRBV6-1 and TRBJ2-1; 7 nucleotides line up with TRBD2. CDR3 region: CASSEGRGRAHEQFF. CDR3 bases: TGTGCCAGCAGTGAAGGGCGTGGGAGGGCCCATGAGCAGTTCTTC.